In this sample, the clone carrying this T cell receptor beta chain turned up a few times. What it recognizes is unknown. This sample stems from a study of response to subunit inactivated influenza vaccine. This CDR3 has 15 residues. CDR1 and CDR2 from the germline V gene are SQVTM and ANQGSEA. J was trimmed by 1 base and V by 2 bases; bases with no gene match: 2. TCRdb re-called the RT-PCR reads through MiXCR, storing one row per CDR3 protein. This table holds hundreds of thousands of distinct CDR3 sequences, approximately 14% found once. Findings and caveats of the study: That few new T cells are recruited by each seasonal influenza vaccination was the authors' suggestion.

V is TRBV29-1 and J is TRBJ2-1; 10 bases agree with TRBD1. This specimen consisted of PBMCs from blood, obtained around 14 days before vaccination. The receptor was derived from a man aged 45-65 years who received an inactivated influenza vaccine. CDR3 DNA sequence: TGCAGCGTTGAAAGGACAGGGGGATCCTACAATGAGCAGTTCTTC. Translation gives CSVERTGGSYNEQFF.